These 22 T cell receptor beta chains originate from one sample sequenced in a study of blood T cell repertoires in COVID-19. This table comes from immunoSEQ multiplex PCR, and its TCRdb copy is limited to in-frame clones, with some not included. The sample lists roughly 330,000 clones, 70% to 90% occurring once. The sample consisted of PBMCs or T cells enriched from blood (not recorded which). The source of these receptors is a woman in her thirties who had recovered from COVID-19.

The chain uses TRBV11-3 and TRBJ1-1; D uncertain. Trimming took 2 bases from V and 1 from J, leaving 8 bases between them. The length of the CDR3 is 14 residues. CDR1 is SGHNT and CDR2 is YENEEA in the germline V gene. CDR3 sequence: CASSLNPSNTEAFF. For the CDR3, the DNA is TGTGCCAGCAGCTTAAATCCCTCGAACACTGAAGCTTTCTTT.

The chain couples TRBV28 to TRBJ1-6; 10 bases are a match to TRBD1. The germline V gene encodes CDR1 MDHEN and CDR2 SYDVKM. The V gene end was trimmed by 10 bases and the J gene end by 6 bases; junction bases not matched to a gene: 3. This CDR3 comprises 13 residues. This CDR3 is CANRDRGNSPLHF. CDR3 coding DNA: TGTGCCAACCGGGACAGGGGTAATTCACCCCTCCACTTT.

The chain couples TRBV7-6 to TRBJ2-1, with 10 bases matching TRBD2. J was trimmed by 4 bases and V by 10 bases; bases with no gene match: 10. This CDR3 has 15 residues. The germline CDR1 and CDR2 sequences are SGHVS and FNYEAQ. The CDR3 DNA reads TGTGCCACCTCAGGGAGCGGGGGGGCTTACAATGAGCAGTTCTTC. Translated, it gives CATSGSGGAYNEQFF.

About this clone itself: The identical CDR3 is also encoded by other nucleotide sequences in the sample. The chain combines TRBV12-3 or TRBV12-4 with TRBJ1-2, with 7 bases identical to TRBD1. The CDR3 is 13 residues long. Trimming removed 4 bases from V and 2 bases from J; junction bases left unmatched: 1. The CDR3 bases are TGTGCCAGCAGTTCGACAGGGAACTATGGCTACACCTTC. Translated: CASSSTGNYGYTF.

This clone was recorded once. The chain carries TRBV19 and TRBJ2-2; D is unclear. The ends were cut back, 7 bases at V and 2 bases at J, with 11 bases in the middle. CDR3 size: 14 residues. Germline lookup yields CDR1 LNHDA and CDR2 SQIVND (reference sequence). The CDR3, as DNA: TGTGCCAGTAAACCCCCGCGAAACACCGGGGAGCTGTTTTTT. Its protein is CASKPPRNTGELFF.

V usage is TRBV18 and J usage is TRBJ2-7; 9 bases align to TRBD1. The trim removed 2 bases at V and 5 bases at J, leaving 4 bases unmatched. Germline-derived CDR1 and CDR2 are KGHSH and LQKENI. The CDR3 runs to 14 residues. The CDR3 DNA is TGTGCCAGCTCACCAAGGACAGGGGTGGACGAGCAGTACTTC. Protein sequence: CASSPRTGVDEQYF.

The rearrangement uses TRBV27 and TRBJ2-3; tentatively, D is TRBD2 (6 bases). In germline, CDR1 is MNHEY, CDR2 SMNVEV (reference sequence). V was clipped by 7 bases and J by 1 base, with 12 bases between them. The CDR3 is made up of 14 amino acids. The CDR3 DNA reads as TGTGCCAGCACTAATCGCGGGGGCACAGATACGCAGTATTTT. This translates into CASTNRGGTDTQYF.

The V gene is TRBV7-3, the J gene TRBJ2-2, with TRBD1 identical over 9 bases. Germline assignment: CDR1 SGHTA and CDR2 FQGTGA. The CDR3 is 16 residues long. V gave up 3 bases and J gave up 0 bases; unmatched junction bases: 2. The CDR3 DNA reads as TGTGCCAGCAGCTTGGGACAGGGCCCGAACACCGGGGAGCTGTTTTTT. It yields the protein CASSLGQGPNTGELFF.

The chain employs TRBV5-1 and TRBJ2-3; 8 bases line up with TRBD2. Germline V CDR1 and CDR2: SGHRS, YFSETQ. CDR3 length: 15 residues. Losses at the gene ends were 6 bases for V and 0 bases for J; bases not matched to a gene: 6. CDR3: CASTPGGASTDTQYF. CDR3 nucleotide sequence: TGCGCCAGCACCCCCGGGGGGGCAAGCACAGATACGCAGTATTTT.

The gene calls are TRBV27 and TRBJ1-1, with TRBD1 identical over 7 bases. Looked up from germline, CDR1 is MNHEY and CDR2 is SMNVEV (reference sequence). The CDR3 has 12 residues. With 10 bases clipped from V and 1 base from J, the junction kept 3 bases outside the gene matches. The CDR3 DNA sequence: TGTGCCACACGGACAGGGAACACTGAAGCTTTCTTT. Amino acids: CATRTGNTEAFF.

This clone was seen more than once but under ten times. In DNA form, the CDR3 reads TGTGCCAGCAGGGCTCCCGGAGGATTTGGAAACACCATATATTTT. Translating gives CASRAPGGFGNTIYF. V gene TRBV6-5 combines with J gene TRBJ1-3, with D hard to call. Germline V gene sequence: CDR1 MNHEY, CDR2 SVGAGI. This CDR3 is 15 amino acids long. Trimming removed 6 bases at V and 3 bases at J, with 15 bases between.

The table lists this clone with a few counts. The chain is built from TRBV5-1 and TRBJ1-2; weak D call: TRBD1 (6 bases). Per germline, CDR1 SGHRS and CDR2 YFSETQ. Between the trimmed V and J ends, which lost 2 bases and 8 bases, there was a span of 22 bases. This CDR3 has 16 residues. CDR3 nucleotides: TGCGCCAGCAGCTTTGGCAGGGGAAGAAAAACGCTCGGCTACACCTTC. This gives the protein CASSFGRGRKTLGYTF.

The V gene is TRBV5-1, the J gene TRBJ2-5, with TRBD2 matching 9 bases. Losses at the gene ends were 0 bases for V and 5 bases for J; bases not matched to a gene: 2. Germline CDR1 and CDR2: SGHRS and YFSETQ. The length of the CDR3 is 14 residues. CDR3 bases: TGCGCCAGCAGCTTGGGACTAGCGGTGGAGACCCAGTACTTC. It specifies CASSLGLAVETQYF. Combining the CDR3 with reference TRBV5-1 and TRBJ2-5 gives the whole variable domain KAGVTQTPRYLIKTRGQQVTLSCSPISGHRSVSWYQQTPGQGLQFLFEYFSETQRNKGNFPGRFSGRQFSNSRSEMNVSTLELGDSALYLCASSLGLAVETQYFGPGTRLLVL.

This clone was seen only once. This chain links TRBV4-1 with TRBJ2-3; no reliable D call. Germline CDR1 is MGHRA and CDR2 is YSYEKL. Trimming shortened V by 0 bases and J by 4 bases, and 14 bases separated the two germline ends. The CDR3 runs 16 residues. The CDR3 loop reads CASSQEDGGFADTQYF. The CDR3 bases are TGCGCCAGCAGCCAAGAAGACGGCGGTTTTGCAGATACGCAGTATTTT.

V and J are TRBV27 and TRBJ2-2; 10 nucleotides match TRBD2. This CDR3 region has 14 residues. Losses at the gene ends were 6 bases for V and 5 bases for J; bases not matched to a gene: 3. In germline, CDR1 is MNHEY, CDR2 SMNVEV (reference sequence). The CDR3 reads CASSSGGATGELFF. The DNA for the CDR3 is TGTGCCAGCAGCAGCGGGGGGGCAACCGGGGAGCTGTTTTTT.

The chain has TRBV10-1 and TRBJ2-4; D remains ambiguous. Germline CDR1 WNHNN, CDR2 SYGVQD (reference sequence). The V and J ends lost 0 bases and 0 bases respectively, with 6 bases between them. This CDR3 region has 15 residues. DNA for the CDR3: TGCGCCAGCAGTGAGTCGACGGGAGCCAAAAACATTCAGTACTTC. Protein: CASSESTGAKNIQYF.

Only one count was recorded for this clone. The CDR3 reads CASTSPPINYGYTF. The DNA of the CDR3 is TGTGCCAGCACCTCGCCGCCTATTAACTATGGCTACACCTTC. V gene TRBV6-5 combines with J gene TRBJ1-2; the D is unclear. Germline V gives CDR1 MNHEY, CDR2 SVGAGI. The V end was cut by 7 bases, the J end by 1 base, with 13 bases between. CDR3 size: 14 residues.

The gene calls are TRBV19 and TRBJ1-3, with D maybe TRBD1 (6 bases). Germline assignment: CDR1 LNHDA and CDR2 SQIVND (reference sequence). Trimming removed 4 bases from V and 6 bases from J, with 16 bases in between. The CDR3 runs 15 residues. As DNA, the CDR3 is TGTGCCAGTAGTAACGGGCCGCGGGGGGCAAACACCATATATTTT. Its translation: CASSNGPRGANTIYF.

This clone has just one count. The chain links TRBV6-5 to TRBJ1-2; D is unresolved. The germline V and J ends were trimmed by 6 bases and 6 bases, with 11 bases remaining between them. This CDR3 is built from 12 residues. Germline V gene lookup returns CDR1 MNHEY and CDR2 SVGAGI. CDR3 nucleotide sequence: TGTGCCAGCAGAGACGGCGGCCATGGCTACACCTTC. Translated: CASRDGGHGYTF.

V is TRBV7-2 and J is TRBJ1-6, with 7 bases lining up with TRBD1. The CDR3 extends over 15 amino acids. Losses at the gene ends were 5 bases for V and 7 bases for J; bases not matched to a gene: 8. Germline V gene sequence: CDR1 SGHTA, CDR2 FQGNSA. The CDR3 bases are TGTGCCAGCAGCACCGACAGGGCCCAGAATTCACCCCTCCACTTT. It yields the protein CASSTDRAQNSPLHF.

This clone occurred many times. CDR3 amino acids: CASSMLGGWTEAFF. The CDR3 DNA is TGTGCCAGTAGTATGTTAGGGGGATGGACTGAAGCTTTCTTT. The J gene is TRBJ1-1, the V gene TRBV19; D possibly corresponds to TRBD1 (6 bases). The germline gives CDR1 LNHDA, CDR2 SQIVND (reference sequence). The CDR3 has 14 amino acids. V lost 3 bases to trimming and J lost 5 bases, with 13 bases between them.

A single count supports this clone. The V and J genes are TRBV4-1 and TRBJ2-5; a weak D match, TRBD2 (6 bases). The CDR3 is 17 amino acids. Trimming stripped 1 base from V and 5 bases from J, with 20 bases between. Germline V gene lookup returns CDR1 MGHRA and CDR2 YSYEKL. CDR3 sequence (DNA): TGCGCCAGCAGCCAAGGCGGGGCAGGGCGGGTTTGGGAGACCCAGTACTTC. Its translation: CASSQGGAGRVWETQYF.